This entry lists 5 T cell receptor beta chains sequenced from one sample in a study of OX40 agonist ivuxolimab in advanced cancers. Using immunoSEQ multiplex PCR, the repertoire was profiled, and TCRdb retains in-frame clones only, with some absent. This sample has 55,000 to 80,000 clones, with 80% to 90% found just once. The sample here was CD4+ or CD8+ T cells sorted from blood, taken in a trial of the OX40 agonist ivuxolimab. The receptors were gathered from an adult with an advanced solid tumor such as melanoma, head and neck, liver or kidney cancer.

This clone has just a few counts. This chain links TRBV29-1 with TRBJ2-3; 7 bases agree with TRBD1. The CDR3 covers 16 residues. Losses at the gene ends were 5 bases for V and 2 bases for J; bases not matched to a gene: 13. Per the germline V gene, CDR1 is SQVTM and CDR2 is ANQGSEA. As DNA, the CDR3 is TGCAGCGTTCTACAGGGGCCGTCTCGATTCACAGATACGCAGTATTTT. Protein: CSVLQGPSRFTDTQYF.

As to this clone: Within the sample, other DNA sequences also encode this same CDR3. The chain joins TRBV30 to TRBJ2-7; D is tentatively TRBD1 or TRBD2 (6 bases each). The length of the CDR3 is 14 residues. Germline CDR1 reads GTSNPN; CDR2 reads SVGIG (reference sequence). Trimming removed 0 bases from V and 4 bases from J, with 13 bases in between. The CDR3 nucleotides are TGTGCCTGGAGTGTAGGGGGGAAGGGTTACGAGCAGTACTTC. The encoded protein is CAWSVGGKGYEQYF.

The chain links TRBV2 to TRBJ1-1; D unclear. Germline V CDR1 and CDR2: SNHLY, FYNNEI. The CDR3 is 12 amino acids. V was trimmed by 4 bases and J by 2 bases, leaving 5 bases between them. CDR3 nucleotide sequence: TGTGCCAGCAGTGTCAGCAACACTGAAGCTTTCTTT. Translating gives CASSVSNTEAFF.

The gene calls are TRBV7-9 and TRBJ1-5; 9 bases line up with TRBD1. J was trimmed by 1 base and V by 5 bases; bases with no gene match: 9. This CDR3 region has 17 residues. Germline lookup yields CDR1 SEHNR and CDR2 FQNEAQ (reference sequence). CDR3 DNA: TGTGCCAGCAGCACCACAGGGGGCGCTGGGAGCAATCAGCCCCAGCATTTT. Translating gives CASSTTGGAGSNQPQHF. The whole variable domain, filled in from reference TRBV7-9 and TRBJ1-5, reads DTGVSQNPRHKITKRGQNVTFRCDPISEHNRLYWYRQTLGQGPEFLTYFQNEAQLEKSRLLSDRFSAERPKGSFSTLEIQRTEQGDSAMYLCASSTTGGAGSNQPQHFGDGTRLSIL.

The chain is built from TRBV7-9 and TRBJ1-4; D ambiguous. Germline V lookup: CDR1 SEHNR, CDR2 FQNEAQ (reference sequence). The V end was cut by 11 bases, the J end by 0 bases, with 13 bases between. This CDR3 has 14 amino acids. The CDR3: CASTGLATNEKLFF. Here the CDR3 DNA reads TGTGCCTCCACGGGCCTTGCAACTAATGAAAAACTGTTTTTT. Full variable domain (missing parts from reference TRBV7-9 and TRBJ1-4): DTGVSQNPRHKITKRGQNVTFRCDPISEHNRLYWYRQTLGQGPEFLTYFQNEAQLEKSRLLSDRFSAERPKGSFSTLEIQRTEQGDSAMYLCASTGLATNEKLFFGSGTQLSVL.